This entry lists 15 T cell receptor beta chains sequenced from one sample in a study of Ad26.COV2.S vaccination and SARS-CoV-2 variants. This sample's treatment: approximately 18 received Ad26.COV2.S at low or high dose, single or two shots; 5 received placebo; per-sample allocation not given. Sampling was done on day 63 after the first vaccine or placebo injection. Profiling relied on immunoSEQ multiplex PCR, and the TCRdb table lists in-frame clones only, not all of them. The data contain under 400,000 clones, around nine tenths of them singletons. Sequences were derived from peripheral blood, sampled in a trial of Ad26.COV2.S vaccine versus placebo. These receptors were collected from a person between 18 and 65 years old who received the Ad26.COV2.S COVID-19 vaccine or a placebo.

The gene calls are TRBV7-9 and TRBJ2-5; possible D gene TRBD1, 6 bases. V lost 5 bases and J lost 3, with 13 bases in between. The germline gives CDR1 SEHNR, CDR2 FQNEAQ (reference sequence). This CDR3 is built from 14 residues. In DNA form, the CDR3 reads TGTGCCAGCAGCCTACAGGGTGTCGAAGAGACCCAGTACTTC. This gives the protein CASSLQGVEETQYF.

This chain connects TRBV4-1 to TRBJ1-2; D possibly corresponds to TRBD1 (5 bases). Germline CDR1 reads MGHRA; CDR2 reads YSYEKL. Trimming removed 7 bases from V and 2 bases from J, with 14 bases in between. This CDR3 is 14 amino acids long. DNA for the CDR3: TGCGCCAGCATCGGCATGGGGGGGAACTATGGCTACACCTTC. Its translation is CASIGMGGNYGYTF.

The V and J genes are TRBV25-1 and TRBJ1-1; 8 nucleotides line up with TRBD1. The CDR3 is 13 residues long. The V gene's germline CDR1 is MGHDK and CDR2 SYGVNS. With V trimmed by 3 bases and J by 10 bases, 7 bases remained unmatched. The CDR3 DNA is TGTGCCAGCAGTGATTCGGACAGGGACCGAGCTTTCTTT. Its translation: CASSDSDRDRAFF.

The chain recombines TRBV7-2 with TRBJ2-7; D uncertain. The V end lost 1 base, the J end lost 3 bases, and 10 bases lay between the germline ends. CDR3 length: 14 amino acids. Germline V CDR1 and CDR2: SGHTA, FQGNSA. The CDR3 is CASSLGRASYEQYF. The CDR3 coding sequence is TGTGCCAGCAGCTTAGGCCGGGCAAGCTACGAGCAGTACTTC.

This clone was found a few times. The chain employs TRBV4-3 and TRBJ1-5, with D possibly being TRBD1 (5 bases). Germline V CDR1 and CDR2: LGHNA, YSLEER. CDR3 length equals 16 residues. Trimming cost V 0 bases and J 7 bases, with 16 bases left between them. The DNA for the CDR3 is TGCGCCAGCAGCCAAGATCTGGGCAGGGTAGAACAGCCCCAGCATTTT. Translating gives CASSQDLGRVEQPQHF.

This chain uses TRBV7-2 with TRBJ1-2; D remains ambiguous. The CDR3 has 16 amino acids. The V gene's germline CDR1 is SGHTA and CDR2 FQGNSA. Trimming removed 0 bases at V and 1 base at J, with 12 bases between. CDR3 DNA sequence: TGTGCCAGCAGCTTAGCGCCCAGAAGAGATAACTATGGCTACACCTTC. It specifies CASSLAPRRDNYGYTF.

The chain carries TRBV7-9 and TRBJ1-2, with 7 bases aligning to TRBD1. The CDR3 sequence is 13 residues long. V lost 7 bases, J lost 11 bases, and 13 bases stayed unmatched. Germline-derived CDR1 and CDR2 are SEHNR and FQNEAQ (reference sequence). The CDR3, as DNA: TGTGCCAGCACCCAGACCCTAGGGGGCCAGTACACCTTC. It specifies CASTQTLGGQYTF.

The chain uses TRBV9 and TRBJ2-1; D uncertain. Germline assignment: CDR1 SGDLS and CDR2 YYNGEE. Trimming cost V 4 bases and J 7 bases, with 21 bases left between them. This CDR3 region has 16 residues. CDR3 in amino acids: CASSSRTDLRWNEQFF. The CDR3 nucleotides read TGTGCCAGCAGCAGCCGGACCGACCTAAGGTGGAATGAGCAGTTCTTC.

This clone appeared a single time. The rearrangement uses TRBV11-1 and TRBJ1-4; TRBD1 matches at 8 bases. V lost 4 bases and J lost 5; bases outside the gene matches: 3. CDR3 length: 14 amino acids. Germline lookup yields CDR1 SGHAT and CDR2 FQDESV (reference sequence). In DNA form, the CDR3 reads TGTGCCAGCAGCTCCCGGGACAGGAATGAAAAACTGTTTTTT. Encoded protein: CASSSRDRNEKLFF.

V and J are TRBV6-1 and TRBJ1-5; D not certain. Trimming took off 3 bases at V and 2 bases at J, with 8 bases between the two ends. Per germline, CDR1 MNHNS and CDR2 SASEGT. CDR3 size: 14 residues. The CDR3 DNA reads as TGTGCCAGCAGTGAGACTAAGGGCAATCAGCCCCAGCATTTT. This sequence encodes CASSETKGNQPQHF.

The rearrangement links TRBV4-1 to TRBJ2-7, with 8 nucleotides matching TRBD1. Trimming cost V 0 bases and J 1 base; bases outside gene matches: 5. The CDR3 sequence is 16 residues long. Germline V lookup: CDR1 MGHRA, CDR2 YSYEKL. CDR3 DNA sequence: TGCGCCAGCAGCCAAGAGACGACAGGGGAGTCCTACGAGCAGTACTTC. It is translated as CASSQETTGESYEQYF.

The chain couples TRBV6-5 to TRBJ2-3; the D gene is possibly TRBD1 (6 bases). Trimming left V 9 bases short and J 0 bases short, with 13 bases between. The CDR3 is made up of 14 amino acids. In germline, CDR1 is MNHEY, CDR2 SVGAGI. The CDR3 nucleotides are TGTGCCAGTCCGACAGGAGCTAGCACAGATACGCAGTATTTT. Translation: CASPTGASTDTQYF.

The chain is built from TRBV7-9 and TRBJ1-4; the D gene is possibly TRBD1 (6 bases). Trimming pared 5 bases from V and 4 bases from J, leaving 11 bases between. The CDR3 contains 14 residues. Germline CDR1 reads SEHNR; CDR2 reads FQNEAQ (reference sequence). The CDR3 reads CASSRQDLNEKLFF. DNA of the CDR3: TGTGCCAGCAGCCGACAGGACCTTAATGAAAAACTGTTTTTT.

The V call is TRBV10-3, the J call TRBJ1-3; D remains unclear. Trimming left V 6 bases short and J 1 base short, with 10 bases between. This CDR3 is built from 14 residues. Germline V CDR1 and CDR2: ENHRY, SYGVKD. CDR3 sequence reads: CAIRAGGSGNTIYF. CDR3 DNA: TGTGCCATCAGGGCAGGTGGATCTGGAAACACCATATATTTT.

The J gene is TRBJ2-4, the V gene TRBV18; TRBD1 might be the D (6 bases). In germline, CDR1 is KGHSH, CDR2 LQKENI. V was cut by 5 bases and J by 5 bases, with 13 bases left in between. The CDR3 has 14 amino acids. CDR3 amino acids: CASSAREGENIQYF. The CDR3 bases are TGTGCCAGCTCAGCCCGAGAGGGGGAAAACATTCAGTACTTC. The variable domain in full, with the rest retrieved from reference TRBV18 and TRBJ2-4, is NAGVMQNPRHLVRRRGQEARLRCSPMKGHSHVYWYRQLPEEGLKFMVYLQKENIIDESGMPKERFSAEFPKEGPSILRIQQVVRGDSAAYFCASSAREGENIQYFGAGTRLSVL.